A selection of T cell receptor beta chains follows, all from one sample in a study of follicular helper T cells after annual influenza vaccination. Generated by immunoSEQ multiplex PCR, the TCRdb table keeps only in-frame clones and is missing some. The sample gives some 6,700 clones, 80% to 85% of which show up once; less than 0.65% is in the top ten. This specimen consisted of CXCR5- memory CD4+ T cells sorted from blood, obtained 7 days after influenza vaccination. The receptors were sampled from an adult who received the influenza vaccine. The CDR3 runs from the conserved cysteine through the conserved F or W. Size tells how often a clone was seen (once, few, many) or the class of an expanded clone, and some rows leave it out.

j_call,v_call,clone_size,cdr3_aa
TRBJ1-4,TRBV7-9,-,CASSLSLGGEKLFF
TRBJ1-1,TRBV6-1,-,CAGATGGYTEAFF
TRBJ1-2,TRBV6-1,-,CASSGPGQGHGYTF
TRBJ1-6,TRBV6-5,-,CASRRDRGSPLHF
TRBJ1-1,TRBV5-1,-,CASRSGVSNTEAFF
TRBJ1-2,TRBV29-1,-,CSVEHGGGGYTF
TRBJ2-2,TRBV6-5,-,CASTRTRRTGELFF
TRBJ2-3,TRBV6-1,-,CASRFADTQYF
TRBJ2-3,TRBV11-3,-,CASSSTGTADQHHTQYF
TRBJ2-1,TRBV14,few,CASSHTGQVLRTTGQFF
TRBJ2-3,TRBV28,-,CASSPTGGGNTQYF
TRBJ1-2,TRBV7-9,-,CASSSMTGATYGYTF
TRBJ1-6,TRBV6-1,-,CATRTGGTYNSPLHF
TRBJ1-5,TRBV5-6,-,CASSPGTGSTIQPQHF
TRBJ2-2,TRBV11-2,once,CASSLNGARDGELFF
TRBJ1-5,TRBV7-8,once,CASSLNRLLSGNQPQHF
TRBJ1-5,TRBV2,few,CASNDRNSNQPQHF
TRBJ2-5,TRBV27,-,CASARTSGVFGQETQYF
TRBJ1-2,TRBV19,-,CARGSGVFNYGYTF
TRBJ2-2,TRBV30,-,CASWEAGELFF
TRBJ2-5,TRBV2,-,CASLRGSDETQYF
TRBJ2-4,TRBV6-6,-,CASIAQQAKNIQYF
TRBJ1-5,TRBV12-5,-,CASAAGGQPQHF
TRBJ1-1,TRBV5-1,-,CASSSGLMNTEAFF
TRBJ1-5,TRBV6-5,few,CASSYARGSNQPQHF
TRBJ2-2,TRBV9,-,CAGSSRATGGTGELFF
TRBJ2-5,TRBV2,-,CASNRETQYF
TRBJ1-3,TRBV6-6,-,CASRLDTSSGNTIYF
TRBJ2-2,TRBV18,once,CASSPNRATDTGELFF
TRBJ2-7,TRBV28,-,CASTQGGTFYEQYF
TRBJ2-2,TRBV6-1,-,CASRARVGAGELFF
TRBJ1-5,TRBV7-2,-,CASSLGTGNSNQPQHF
TRBJ1-2,TRBV5-4,-,CASSFINYGYTF
TRBJ1-1,TRBV18,once,CASSGDLGARTEAFF
TRBJ1-3,TRBV18,-,CASSKDRAGPGNTIYF
TRBJ2-2,TRBV7-9,-,CASSPLSGSGTGELFF
TRBJ1-5,TRBV27,-,CASSKEGFSNQPQHF
TRBJ2-2,TRBV19,-,CASRRGLASTGELFF